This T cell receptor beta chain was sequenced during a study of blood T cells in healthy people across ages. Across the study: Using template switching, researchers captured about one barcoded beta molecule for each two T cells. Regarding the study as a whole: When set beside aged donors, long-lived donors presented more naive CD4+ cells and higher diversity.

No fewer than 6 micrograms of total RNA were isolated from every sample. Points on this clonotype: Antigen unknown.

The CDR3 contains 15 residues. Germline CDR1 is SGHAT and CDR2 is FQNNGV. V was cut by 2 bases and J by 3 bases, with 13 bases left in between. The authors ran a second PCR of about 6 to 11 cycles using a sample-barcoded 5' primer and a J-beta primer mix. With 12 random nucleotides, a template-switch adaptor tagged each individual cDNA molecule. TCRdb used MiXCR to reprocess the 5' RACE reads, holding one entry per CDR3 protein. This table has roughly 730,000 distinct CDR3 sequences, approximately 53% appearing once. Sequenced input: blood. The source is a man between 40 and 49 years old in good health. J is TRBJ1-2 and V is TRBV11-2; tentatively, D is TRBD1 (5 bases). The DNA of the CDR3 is TGTGCCAGCAGCTTATCCCCGGGGCAGGACTATGGCTACACCTTC. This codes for CASSLSPGQDYGYTF. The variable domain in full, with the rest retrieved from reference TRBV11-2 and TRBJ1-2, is EAGVAQSPRYKIIEKRQSVAFWCNPISGHATLYWYQQILGQGPKLLIQFQNNGVVDDSQLPKDRFSAERLKGVDSTLKIQPAKLEDSAVYLCASSLSPGQDYGYTFGSGTRLTVV.